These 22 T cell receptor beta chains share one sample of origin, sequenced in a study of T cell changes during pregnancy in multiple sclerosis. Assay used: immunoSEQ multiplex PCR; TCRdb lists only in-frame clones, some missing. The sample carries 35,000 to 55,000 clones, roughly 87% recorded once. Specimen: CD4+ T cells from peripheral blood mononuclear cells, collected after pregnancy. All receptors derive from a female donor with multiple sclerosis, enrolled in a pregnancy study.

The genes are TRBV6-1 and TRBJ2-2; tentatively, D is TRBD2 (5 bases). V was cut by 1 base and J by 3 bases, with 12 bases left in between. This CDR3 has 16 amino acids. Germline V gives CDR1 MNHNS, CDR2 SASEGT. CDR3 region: CASSEGGHRDTGELFF. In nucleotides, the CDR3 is TGTGCCAGCAGTGAAGGAGGGCATAGGGACACCGGGGAGCTGTTTTTT.

The CDR3 spells CASSLDRGGRSTDTQYF. In DNA, the CDR3 is TGTGCCAGCAGCTTAGACCGTGGCGGGAGGAGCACAGATACGCAGTATTTT. The gene calls are TRBV7-9 and TRBJ2-3; 8 positions match TRBD2. The CDR3 sequence is 17 residues long. Germline lookup yields CDR1 SEHNR and CDR2 FQNEAQ (reference sequence). The trim removed 1 base at V and 0 bases at J, leaving 6 bases unmatched. The whole variable domain, filled in from reference TRBV7-9 and TRBJ2-3, reads DTGVSQNPRHKITKRGQNVTFRCDPISEHNRLYWYRQTLGQGPEFLTYFQNEAQLEKSRLLSDRFSAERPKGSFSTLEIQRTEQGDSAMYLCASSLDRGGRSTDTQYFGPGTRLTVL.

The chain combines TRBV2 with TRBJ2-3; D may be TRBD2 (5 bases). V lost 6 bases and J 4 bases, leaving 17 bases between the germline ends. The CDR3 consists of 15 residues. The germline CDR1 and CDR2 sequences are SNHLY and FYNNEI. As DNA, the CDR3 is TGTGCCAGCAGAGCGGACGGGGAGAGATCAGATACGCAGTATTTT. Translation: CASRADGERSDTQYF.

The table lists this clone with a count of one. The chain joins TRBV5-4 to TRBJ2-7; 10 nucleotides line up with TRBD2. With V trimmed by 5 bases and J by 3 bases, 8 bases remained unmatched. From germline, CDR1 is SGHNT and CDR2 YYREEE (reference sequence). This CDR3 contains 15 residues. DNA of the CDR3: TGTGCCAGCAGACCAGGCATAGCGGGAGGCTACGAGCAGTACTTC. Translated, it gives CASRPGIAGGYEQYF. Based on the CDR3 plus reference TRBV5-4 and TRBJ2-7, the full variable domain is ETGVTQSPTHLIKTRGQQVTLRCSSQSGHNTVSWYQQALGQGPQFIFQYYREEENGRGNFPPRFSGLQFPNYSSELNVNALELDDSALYLCASRPGIAGGYEQYFGPGTRLTVT.

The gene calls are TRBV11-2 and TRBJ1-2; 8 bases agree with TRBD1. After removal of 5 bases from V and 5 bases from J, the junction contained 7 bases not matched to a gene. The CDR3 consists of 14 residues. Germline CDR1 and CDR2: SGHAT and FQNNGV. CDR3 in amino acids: CASSPQGGSYGYTF. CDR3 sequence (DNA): TGTGCCAGCAGCCCACAGGGGGGGTCTTATGGCTACACCTTC.

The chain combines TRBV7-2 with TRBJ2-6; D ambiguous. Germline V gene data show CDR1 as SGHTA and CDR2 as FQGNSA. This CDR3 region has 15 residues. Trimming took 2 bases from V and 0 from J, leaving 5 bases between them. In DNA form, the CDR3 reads TGTGCCAGCAGCTTATGGCTCTCTGGGGCCAACGTCCTGACTTTC. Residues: CASSLWLSGANVLTF.

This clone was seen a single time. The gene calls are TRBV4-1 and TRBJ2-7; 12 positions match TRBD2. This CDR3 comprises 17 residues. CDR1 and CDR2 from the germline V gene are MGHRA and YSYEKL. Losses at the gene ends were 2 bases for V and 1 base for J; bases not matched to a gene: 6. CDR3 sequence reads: CASSQMGGLAGSYEQYF. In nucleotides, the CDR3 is TGCGCCAGCAGCCAAATGGGTGGACTAGCGGGATCCTACGAGCAGTACTTC.

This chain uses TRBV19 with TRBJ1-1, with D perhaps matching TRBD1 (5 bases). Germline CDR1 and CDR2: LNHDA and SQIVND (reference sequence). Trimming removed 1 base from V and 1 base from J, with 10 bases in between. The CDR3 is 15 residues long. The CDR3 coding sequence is TGTGCCAGTAGTATAGGACGGGGGACGAACACTGAAGCTTTCTTT. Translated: CASSIGRGTNTEAFF.

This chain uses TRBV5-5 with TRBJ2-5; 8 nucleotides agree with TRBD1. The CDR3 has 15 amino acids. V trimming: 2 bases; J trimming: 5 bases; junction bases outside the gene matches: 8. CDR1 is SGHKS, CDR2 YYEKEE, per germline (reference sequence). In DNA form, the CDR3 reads TGTGCCAGCAGCTTTGGAGACAGGGGACCGGAGACCCAGTACTTC. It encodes CASSFGDRGPETQYF.

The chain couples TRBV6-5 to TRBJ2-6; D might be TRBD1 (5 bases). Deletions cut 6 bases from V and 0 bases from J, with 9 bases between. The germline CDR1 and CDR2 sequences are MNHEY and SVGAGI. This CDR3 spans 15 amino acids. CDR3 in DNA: TGTGCCAGCAGAACAGGCGCCTCTGGGGCCAACGTCCTGACTTTC. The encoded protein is CASRTGASGANVLTF.

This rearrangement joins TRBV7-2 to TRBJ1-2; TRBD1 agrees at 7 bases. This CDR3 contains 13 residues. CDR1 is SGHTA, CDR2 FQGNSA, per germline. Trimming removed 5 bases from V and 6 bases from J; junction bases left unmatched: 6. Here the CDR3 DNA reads TGTGCCAGCAGCCCCCGGGACAGCCATGGCTACACCTTC. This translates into CASSPRDSHGYTF.

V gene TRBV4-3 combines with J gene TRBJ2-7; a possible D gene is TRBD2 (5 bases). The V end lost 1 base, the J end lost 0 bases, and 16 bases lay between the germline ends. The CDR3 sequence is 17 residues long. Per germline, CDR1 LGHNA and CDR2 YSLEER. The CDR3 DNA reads TGCGCCAGCAGCCAAGGAGCGAGTTTGAGCGGCTCCTACGAGCAGTACTTC. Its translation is CASSQGASLSGSYEQYF.

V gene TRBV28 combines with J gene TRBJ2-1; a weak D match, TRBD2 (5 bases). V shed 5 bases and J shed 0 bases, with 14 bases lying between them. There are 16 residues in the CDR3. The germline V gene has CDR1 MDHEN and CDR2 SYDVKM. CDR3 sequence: CASSPRTYSSYNEQFF. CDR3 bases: TGTGCCAGCAGTCCCCGGACTTACAGCTCCTACAATGAGCAGTTCTTC.

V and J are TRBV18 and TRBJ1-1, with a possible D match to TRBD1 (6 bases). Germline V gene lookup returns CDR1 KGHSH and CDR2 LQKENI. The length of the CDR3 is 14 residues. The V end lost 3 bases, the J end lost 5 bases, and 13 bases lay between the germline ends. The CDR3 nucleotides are TGTGCCAGCTCACCGGGGGGGGCGAGAACTGAAGCTTTCTTT. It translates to CASSPGGARTEAFF.

The CDR3 region is CASSFNWREGRYNEQFF. The CDR3 DNA reads as TGTGCCAGCAGTTTTAACTGGCGGGAGGGCCGGTACAATGAGCAGTTCTTC. J is TRBJ2-1 and V is TRBV27, with 9 positions matching TRBD2. The CDR3 covers 17 residues. In germline, CDR1 is MNHEY, CDR2 SMNVEV (reference sequence). J was trimmed by 4 bases and V by 3 bases; bases with no gene match: 10.

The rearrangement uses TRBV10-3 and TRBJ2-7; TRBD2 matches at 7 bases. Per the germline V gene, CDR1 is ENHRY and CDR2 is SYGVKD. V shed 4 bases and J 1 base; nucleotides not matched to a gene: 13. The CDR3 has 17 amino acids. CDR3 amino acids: CAISGRRGRERSYEQYF. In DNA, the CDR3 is TGTGCCATCAGTGGACGGCGTGGGCGGGAGCGATCCTACGAGCAGTACTTC.

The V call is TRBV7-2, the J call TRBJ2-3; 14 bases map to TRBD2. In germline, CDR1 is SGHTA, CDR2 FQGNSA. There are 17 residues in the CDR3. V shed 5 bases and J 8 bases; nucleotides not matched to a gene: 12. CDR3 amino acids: CASSPSGLAGARGTQYF. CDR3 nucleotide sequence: TGTGCCAGCAGCCCCTCGGGACTAGCGGGGGCTCGTGGTACGCAGTATTTT.

In DNA, the CDR3 is TGTGCCAGCAGCTTAGTAGCGGGAGCCGGCGATGAGCAGTTCTTC. Translating it yields CASSLVAGAGDEQFF. V is TRBV5-5 and J is TRBJ2-1; 9 bases align to TRBD2. Germline V gene lookup returns CDR1 SGHKS and CDR2 YYEKEE (reference sequence). The trim removed 2 bases at V and 8 bases at J, leaving 8 bases unmatched. This CDR3 is 15 amino acids long.

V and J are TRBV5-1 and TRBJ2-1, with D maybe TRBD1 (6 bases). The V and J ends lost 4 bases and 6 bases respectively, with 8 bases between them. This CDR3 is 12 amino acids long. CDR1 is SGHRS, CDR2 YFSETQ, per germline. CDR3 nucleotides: TGCGCCAGCAGCCAACAGGGCAATGAGCAGTTCTTC. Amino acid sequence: CASSQQGNEQFF.

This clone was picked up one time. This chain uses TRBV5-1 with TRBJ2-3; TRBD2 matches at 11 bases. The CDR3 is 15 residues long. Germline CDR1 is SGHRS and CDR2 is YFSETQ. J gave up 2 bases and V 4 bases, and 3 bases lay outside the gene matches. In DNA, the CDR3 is TGCGCCAGCAGCCCGGGACTAGCGGACACAGATACGCAGTATTTT. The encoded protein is CASSPGLADTDTQYF.

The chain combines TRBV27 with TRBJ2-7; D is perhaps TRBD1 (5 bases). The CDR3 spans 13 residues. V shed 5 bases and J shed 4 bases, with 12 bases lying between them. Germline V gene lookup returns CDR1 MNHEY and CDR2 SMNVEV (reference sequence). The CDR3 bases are TGTGCCAGCAGTCCCCGGACATTATACGAGCAGTACTTC. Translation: CASSPRTLYEQYF.

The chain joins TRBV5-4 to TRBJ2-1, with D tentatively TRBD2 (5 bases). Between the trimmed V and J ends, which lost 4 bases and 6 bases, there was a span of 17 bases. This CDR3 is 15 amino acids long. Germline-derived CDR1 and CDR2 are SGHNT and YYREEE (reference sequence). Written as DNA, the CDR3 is TGTGCCAGCAGCCTCCATCTCGAGGGCCTCAATGAGCAGTTCTTC. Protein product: CASSLHLEGLNEQFF.